This is a list of T cell receptor beta chains from one sample in a study of beta chain features in type 1 diabetes. Clones were read by immunoSEQ multiplex PCR, and TCRdb kept only the in-frame ones, dropping some. The sample records about 240,000 clones, around 14% being singletons. The sample comprised naive CD4+ T cells from blood. The receptors originated from a man under 40 with type 1 diabetes. CDR3s include the opening cysteine and the closing phenylalanine or tryptophan. A D gene is named only where the DNA matches it firmly. A clone size is listed for some rows: how often the clone was seen (once, few, many), or a class if it is expanded.

cdr3_nt cdr3_aa v_call clone_size d_call j_call
TGTGCCAGCAGCCCCCTTCCCAACGAGGGATACAATGAGCAGTTCTTC CASSPLPNEGYNEQFF TRBV7-9 few - TRBJ2-1
TGCGCCAGCAGCTCAGGACAGGGGTGGTCCGGGGAGCTGTTTTTT CASSSGQGWSGELFF TRBV5-1 - TRBD1 TRBJ2-2
TGTGCCACCAGCAAACCCCGGGACTTAGCAGAGACCCAGTACTTC CATSKPRDLAETQYF TRBV15 few - TRBJ2-5
TGTGCCAGCACCCCAGGGGGAGGTAGGGAGCTGTTTTTT CASTPGGGRELFF TRBV28 - - TRBJ2-2
TGTGCCAGCAGCTTAACAGGGGGGAGCTCCTACGAGCAGTACTTC CASSLTGGSSYEQYF TRBV7-9 - TRBD1 TRBJ2-7
TGTGCCAGCAGCCCTAGTACAGATACGCAGTATTTT CASSPSTDTQYF TRBV7-9 - - TRBJ2-3
TGTGCCAGCAGCTTAATTAGACAGGGGGCTCGCACAGATACGCAGTATTTT CASSLIRQGARTDTQYF TRBV11-2 few TRBD1 TRBJ2-3
TGTGCCAGCTCTCGGGGACAGATCCAAGAGACCCAGTACTTC CASSRGQIQETQYF TRBV7-2 few TRBD1 TRBJ2-5
TGTGCCAGCAGTTTGCGGGCGGGCCCTACCACTCAGTACTTC CASSLRAGPTTQYF TRBV11-2 few - TRBJ2-4
TGCAGCGTCAGCGGACTGAACACCGGGGAGCTGTTTTTT CSVSGLNTGELFF TRBV29-1 few - TRBJ2-2
TGTGCCAGTAGTATAGGAGGCAGAAGTAATAATTCACCCCTCCACTTT CASSIGGRSNNSPLHF TRBV19 few - TRBJ1-6
TGCGCCAGCAGCGACCGGGACAGGGGTCACGAGCAGTACTTC CASSDRDRGHEQYF TRBV4-1 - TRBD1 TRBJ2-7
TGTGCCACCAGCAGAGATCTCCCCTCGTACGAGCAGTACTTC CATSRDLPSYEQYF TRBV15 few - TRBJ2-7
TGTGCCAGTAGTCAACAGGGGAGTGAGCAGTTCTTC CASSQQGSEQFF TRBV19 - TRBD1 TRBJ2-1
TGTGCCAGCAGCCCCGACCGCTGGGGCGAGACAGATACGCAGTATTTT CASSPDRWGETDTQYF TRBV11-1 - - TRBJ2-3
TGTGCCAGCGTCATAAGGGAGGGAAGCACAGATACGCAGTATTTT CASVIREGSTDTQYF TRBV18 few TRBD2 TRBJ2-3
TGTGCCATCAGTGCGCGGACAGGGGAAAACTATGGCTACACCTTC CAISARTGENYGYTF TRBV10-3 - TRBD1 TRBJ1-2
TGTGCCAGCAGTCCCCCGGACAGGGGAGAGCAGTTCTTC CASSPPDRGEQFF TRBV28 - TRBD1 TRBJ2-1
TGTGCCAGCAGATCCTTAGCAGGGGGGAACACTGAAGCTTTCTTT CASRSLAGGNTEAFF TRBV7-9 - TRBD1 TRBJ1-1
TGTGCCAGCAGCTTAGAGGCACGGTTCAGGGGGACGCCAGATACGCAGTATTTT CASSLEARFRGTPDTQYF TRBV13 - TRBD1 TRBJ2-3
TGCGCCAGCAGCCTCCGACTAGCGGGTCACAATGAGCAGTTCTTC CASSLRLAGHNEQFF TRBV4-1 - TRBD2 TRBJ2-1
TGTGCCAGCTCACCATTCACAGGGGAACAAGAGACCCAGTACTTC CASSPFTGEQETQYF TRBV18 few TRBD1 TRBJ2-5
TGTGCCAGCAGCCAGTCAGGCTCTGGGGCCAACGTCCTGACTTTC CASSQSGSGANVLTF TRBV14 many - TRBJ2-6
TGTGCCAGCAGTGAACTTTACGGGGGTGAGCAGTTCTTC CASSELYGGEQFF TRBV2 - - TRBJ2-1
TGTGCCAGCAGCTTTTGGACAGGTGAAGCTTTCTTT CASSFWTGEAFF TRBV11-2 - TRBD1 TRBJ1-1
TGCGCCAGCAGCTTGGCCCCCGGGATCACTGAAGCTTTCTTT CASSLAPGITEAFF TRBV5-1 few - TRBJ1-1
TGTGCCAGCAGCTCCGGACTAGCGGGCTCCACAGATACGCAGTATTTT CASSSGLAGSTDTQYF TRBV7-2 few TRBD2 TRBJ2-3
TGTGCCACCAGCAGAGCGAGGCGGGAAGAGACCCAGTACTTC CATSRARREETQYF TRBV15 - - TRBJ2-5
TGCAGCGTAGCGGAAGAGACAGGGAATAATTCACCCCTCCACTTT CSVAEETGNNSPLHF TRBV29-1 - TRBD1 TRBJ1-6
TGTGCCAGTAGTTCGCCCGGGGGAGCGGGGGAGACCCAGTACTTC CASSSPGGAGETQYF TRBV19 - TRBD2 TRBJ2-5
TGTGCCAGCCTGACAGCGCCTCAAATCTATGGCTACACCTTC CASLTAPQIYGYTF TRBV6-1 few - TRBJ1-2
TGTGCCAGCAGTACCCGACAGGGCGGCTACACCTTC CASSTRQGGYTF TRBV11-2 - TRBD1 TRBJ1-2
TGTGCCAGCAGCTCCGGGAGCTCCTACAATGAGCAGTTCTTC CASSSGSSYNEQFF TRBV7-9 - - TRBJ2-1
TGTGCCAGCAGCCCTTTAGGGGCTAGCACAGATACGCAGTATTTT CASSPLGASTDTQYF TRBV5-4 few - TRBJ2-3
TGCGCCAGCAGCTTGAGAGGTTTGGCGAACACTGAAGCTTTCTTT CASSLRGLANTEAFF TRBV5-1 few - TRBJ1-1
TGTGCCAGCAGCAAAGGTTTCGGCAGGGGACACTACTTCAATTCACCCCTCCACTTT CASSKGFGRGHYFNSPLHF TRBV21-1 once - TRBJ1-6
TGCGCCAGCAGAGATCATAGGGGCGCCACTAGCACAGATACGCAGTATTTT CASRDHRGATSTDTQYF TRBV5-1 once - TRBJ2-3
TGTGCCAGCAGCCAAGGAACAGGGGGTCTGGGCGAGCAGTACTTC CASSQGTGGLGEQYF TRBV4-2 - TRBD1 TRBJ2-7
TGTGCCACCAGAAGGGACAGAAACACCGGGGAGCTGTTTTTT CATRRDRNTGELFF TRBV15 - TRBD1 TRBJ2-2
TGTGCCAGCGGGGGGTACGAGCAGTACTTC CASGGYEQYF TRBV7-9 - - TRBJ2-7
TGTGCCAGCAGCTTTGCCGGGACAGGGGTGTCAGAGCAGTACTTC CASSFAGTGVSEQYF TRBV7-9 - TRBD1 TRBJ2-7
TGTGCCAGTAGTAAGGGGGGGATCTCTGGGGCCAACGTCCTGACTTTC CASSKGGISGANVLTF TRBV19 few - TRBJ2-6
TGTGCCAGCCGGACCGGGGCAGATACGCAGTATTTT CASRTGADTQYF TRBV7-2 - - TRBJ2-3
TGTGCCAGCACGCTAGCGGGCTACGAGCAGTACTTC CASTLAGYEQYF TRBV25-1 - TRBD2 TRBJ2-7
TGTGCCAGCAGCAAGACAGGGGGTAGTTACGAGCAGTACTTC CASSKTGGSYEQYF TRBV7-6 - TRBD1 TRBJ2-7
TGCGCCAGCAGTGAGGTAGCGGGAGTTGGAGATACGCAGTATTTT CASSEVAGVGDTQYF TRBV10-1 - TRBD2 TRBJ2-3
TGTGCCAGCAGCGTTTTCGCGGACCCCCGGGGTGAAAAACTGTTTTTT CASSVFADPRGEKLFF TRBV9 - - TRBJ1-4
TGTGCCCTGCACCAGACAGGGCTCGGGGGCTACACCTTC CALHQTGLGGYTF TRBV30 - TRBD1 TRBJ1-2
TGTGCCAGCAGCTTAGCAGGACAGGGTACTGAAGCTTTCTTT CASSLAGQGTEAFF TRBV7-9 few TRBD1 TRBJ1-1
TGCAGCGTTATAACGAGCTCTGGAAACACCATATATTTT CSVITSSGNTIYF TRBV29-1 few - TRBJ1-3
TGTGCCAGCAGCCCAACTCCCACGACAGGGAGAGTGCCTGAAGCTTTCTTT CASSPTPTTGRVPEAFF TRBV7-2 - TRBD1 TRBJ1-1
TGTGCCAGTAGTATGTCCCGGACAGGGCAAGGGACTGAGACCCAGTACTTC CASSMSRTGQGTETQYF TRBV19 few TRBD1 TRBJ2-5
TGTGCCAGCAGTTCGTTGGGGAGAACCTACAATGAGCAGTTCTTC CASSSLGRTYNEQFF TRBV27 few - TRBJ2-1
TGTGCCAGCAGTCCCGCGACAGGGACCGGGGAGCTGTTTTTT CASSPATGTGELFF TRBV5-4 few TRBD1 TRBJ2-2
TGTGCCAGCAGCCCTGGCCAGGGCGGCCGAGAGACCCAGTACTTC CASSPGQGGRETQYF TRBV6-6 - - TRBJ2-5
TGTGCCTCCGGGAAGGGAGGCAATCAGCCCCAGCATTTT CASGKGGNQPQHF TRBV6-5 - - TRBJ1-5
TGTGCCAGTAGTATAGATCGTGGGGCCACCGGGGAGCTGTTTTTT CASSIDRGATGELFF TRBV19 few - TRBJ2-2
TGTGCCAGAGAGGGGGGGAAGAACACTGAAGCTTTCTTT CAREGGKNTEAFF TRBV30 - - TRBJ1-1
TGTGCCAGCAGCTTAGACAGGGGGCTTGGAGAGCAGTTCTTC CASSLDRGLGEQFF TRBV7-2 - TRBD1 TRBJ2-1
TGCAGCGTTGTGTCAGGGGAGGAAGCTTTCTTT CSVVSGEEAFF TRBV29-1 few - TRBJ1-1